These T cell receptor beta chains were read from a single sample in a study of blood T cell repertoires in COVID-19. TCRdb keeps only in-frame clones here, not all; method: immunoSEQ multiplex PCR. The sample has around 310,000 clones; roughly 90% are singletons. The material sequenced was peripheral blood. Receptor source: a woman aged 50 to 65 with active or convalescent COVID-19. Each CDR3 is given with its conserved first and last residue. A D gene is named only where the DNA matches it firmly. Where a row states a size, it is once, few, many or the class of an expanded clone; other rows omit it.

TRBJ1-2 | . | TRBV27 | . | TGTGCCAGCAGCCTCGGACAAGGCGATGGCTACACCTTC | CASSLGQGDGYTF
TRBJ1-1 | . | TRBV7-9 | . | TGTGCCAGCAGCTTAGGGGGCAGCGCGCTCACTGAAGCTTTCTTT | CASSLGGSALTEAFF
TRBJ1-1 | TRBD1 | TRBV28 | few | TGTGCCAGCAGTCCCGCGGGGACAGGGGGTTTGAACACTGAAGCTTTCTTT | CASSPAGTGGLNTEAFF
TRBJ1-6 | . | TRBV19 | . | TGTGCCAGTAGTACCGGGATTACCCGGTCACCCCTCCACTTT | CASSTGITRSPLHF
TRBJ2-7 | TRBD1 | TRBV30 | . | TGTGCCTGGAGTGCCGACAGGGGTGAGCAGTACTTC | CAWSADRGEQYF
TRBJ1-2 | . | TRBV28 | . | TGTGCCAGCGGCGAGGGTATGAGCTATGGCTACACCTTC | CASGEGMSYGYTF
TRBJ2-7 | TRBD1 | TRBV6-5 | . | TGTGCCAGCAGTTACTCGGGACAGGGAACCTACGAGCAGTACTTC | CASSYSGQGTYEQYF
TRBJ1-1 | . | TRBV25-1 | . | TGTGCCAGCAGGACGGGCACTGAAGCTTTCTTT | CASRTGTEAFF
TRBJ2-5 | . | TRBV28 | . | TGTGCCAGCAGGGGGCTCGCCGGACCTTTTAAAGAGACCCAGTACTTC | CASRGLAGPFKETQYF
TRBJ2-2 | . | TRBV19 | . | TGTGCCAGTAGCCCTCGTACCCTAGGGGAGCTGTTTTTT | CASSPRTLGELFF
TRBJ1-1 | . | TRBV18 | few | TGTGCCAGCTCCCGAGATACAGGGTGGAACACTGAAGCTTTCTTT | CASSRDTGWNTEAFF
TRBJ2-7 | TRBD1 | TRBV5-1 | . | TGCGCCAGCAGCTTGGGCGGTACAGGGGGCTACGAGCAGTACTTC | CASSLGGTGGYEQYF
TRBJ1-1 | TRBD1 | TRBV28 | . | TGTGCCAGCAGGTCGGACAGGGAATCTTCTGAAGCTTTCTTT | CASRSDRESSEAFF
TRBJ1-1 | . | TRBV19 | . | TGTGCCAGTACCATCCAGGACAGACTCTTCATGAACACTGAAGCTTTCTTT | CASTIQDRLFMNTEAFF
TRBJ2-3 | TRBD1 | TRBV10-3 | . | TGTGCCATCAGCCCAGGGGGCGGAGATACGCAGTATTTT | CAISPGGGDTQYF
TRBJ2-7 | . | TRBV10-3 | . | TGTGCCATCAGTGGGGTCAGGGGCTCCTACGAGCAGTACTTC | CAISGVRGSYEQYF
TRBJ1-3 | . | TRBV19 | . | TGTGCCAGTAGTATCCGGGAACCCTCTGGAAACACCATATATTTT | CASSIREPSGNTIYF
TRBJ1-1 | TRBD1 | TRBV3-1/TRBV3-2 | . | TGTGCCAGCAGCCACCAGAGGGGGACAGCCTTGAACACTGAAGCTTTCTTT | CASSHQRGTALNTEAFF
TRBJ2-1 | TRBD1 | TRBV3-1/TRBV3-2 | . | TGTGCCAGCAGCGTGACAGGGAATGAGCAGTTCTTC | CASSVTGNEQFF
TRBJ1-2 | TRBD1 | TRBV6-5 | . | TGTGCCATCTCGAGGGGACAGGGAGGCGGCTACACCTTC | CAISRGQGGGYTF
TRBJ2-3 | . | TRBV5-1 | . | TGCGCCAGCAGCTTGGCCAGCGGGGCACAGGGTACGCAGTATTTT | CASSLASGAQGTQYF
TRBJ1-2 | . | TRBV6-6 | . | TGTGCCAGCGCCACCAGGGTTTCCAATAACTATGGCTACACCTTC | CASATRVSNNYGYTF
TRBJ1-5 | . | TRBV30 | . | TGTGCCTGGAGCAATACAGGGATCACTCAGCCCCAGCATTTT | CAWSNTGITQPQHF
TRBJ2-1 | TRBD2 | TRBV5-4 | . | TGTGCCAGCAGCTTGGAAAGCGGGGGGCCTCGTGAGCAGTTCTTC | CASSLESGGPREQFF
TRBJ2-7 | TRBD2 | TRBV27 | . | TGTGCCAGCAAATTGAGCCTAGCGGGAGACGAGCAGTACTTC | CASKLSLAGDEQYF
TRBJ2-2 | . | TRBV2 | once | TGTGCCAGCAATAACAGGGAGTACACCGGGGAGCTGTTTTTT | CASNNREYTGELFF
TRBJ2-7 | TRBD1 | TRBV28 | . | TGTGCCAGCAGTCCCATCCCCTACGACAGGGTAAACTACGAGCAGTACTTC | CASSPIPYDRVNYEQYF
TRBJ2-5 | TRBD2 | TRBV3-1/TRBV3-2 | . | TGTGCCAGCAGCCAAGTCGTAGCGGGGGGGCCGGAGACCCAGTACTTC | CASSQVVAGGPETQYF
TRBJ1-1 | . | TRBV6-2/TRBV6-3 | few | TGTGCCAGCAGCAGGACAGAATACACTGAAGCTTTCTTT | CASSRTEYTEAFF
TRBJ2-7 | . | TRBV6-2/TRBV6-3 | . | TGTGCCAGCAGTTACCAGCGGGACACGTCCTACGAGCAGTACTTC | CASSYQRDTSYEQYF
TRBJ1-5 | TRBD1 | TRBV2 | . | TGTGCCAGCAGTGTTGACAGGGCTCAGCCCCAGCATTTT | CASSVDRAQPQHF
TRBJ1-4 | . | TRBV18 | . | TGTGCCAGCTCTCCTGGACAGAATGAAAAACTGTTTTTT | CASSPGQNEKLFF
TRBJ2-3 | . | TRBV12-3/TRBV12-4 | few | TGTGCCAGCCTCGCAGGGGATACGCAGTATTTT | CASLAGDTQYF
TRBJ1-6 | . | TRBV6-5 | once | TGTGCCAGCAGACAGACCTATAATTCACCCCTCCACTTT | CASRQTYNSPLHF
TRBJ1-5 | . | TRBV4-3 | . | TGCGCCAGCAGCCAAGAGCAGGGCCAGCCCCAGCATTTT | CASSQEQGQPQHF
TRBJ2-1 | . | TRBV7-8 | . | TGTGCCAGCAGCCTCTGGGTTGGCAGCGGCAATGAGCAGTTCTTC | CASSLWVGSGNEQFF
TRBJ2-1 | . | TRBV5-1 | few | TGCGCCAGCAGCTCAGAATTGTACTCCTACAATGAGCAGTTCTTC | CASSSELYSYNEQFF
TRBJ1-1 | . | TRBV10-2 | . | TGCGCCAGCAGTGAGCCCGGCGGTGAAGCTTTCTTT | CASSEPGGEAFF
TRBJ1-5 | . | TRBV28 | . | TGTGCCAGCAGTTTCAACCGGGACATGTATAGCAATCAGCCCCAGCATTTT | CASSFNRDMYSNQPQHF
TRBJ2-5 | . | TRBV10-3 | . | TGTGCCATCAGTGAAGGACAGTCCAAAGAGACCCAGTACTTC | CAISEGQSKETQYF
TRBJ2-1 | TRBD2 | TRBV5-1 | . | TGCGCCAGCAGCTTCACTAGCGGGGTCTACAATGAGCAGTTCTTC | CASSFTSGVYNEQFF
TRBJ2-4 | . | TRBV7-9 | . | TGTGCCAGCAGCCAGACGGGGGATCGCAACATTCAGTACTTC | CASSQTGDRNIQYF
TRBJ1-2 | TRBD1 | TRBV27 | many | TGTGCCAGCAGTGACAGGGGGCCCGGTAGCTACACCTTC | CASSDRGPGSYTF
TRBJ2-3 | TRBD2 | TRBV4-3 | . | TGCGCCAGCAGCCCGCGGACGCTAGCGGGGGGCGTACATTTT | CASSPRTLAGGVHF
TRBJ2-1 | TRBD2 | TRBV11-2 | . | TGTGCCAGCAGCTTAGATCGTCGGGCGGGGGTAAACGAGCAGTTCTTC | CASSLDRRAGVNEQFF
TRBJ1-1 | TRBD1 | TRBV10-3 | few | TGTGCCATCAGTGAGGAGGGACAGGGGAAAACTGAAGCTTTCTTT | CAISEEGQGKTEAFF
TRBJ1-2 | . | TRBV28 | once | TGTGCCAGCACCCGGGATTTCAACTATGGCTACACCTTC | CASTRDFNYGYTF
TRBJ2-2 | TRBD2 | TRBV4-2 | . | TGTGCCAGCAGTAGACTAGCGGCGAACACCGGGGAGCTGTTTTTT | CASSRLAANTGELFF
TRBJ1-2 | . | TRBV6-2/TRBV6-3 | . | TGTGCCAGCAGTCGGACTGAGTATGGCTACACCTTC | CASSRTEYGYTF
TRBJ2-6 | . | TRBV9 | . | TGTGCCAGCAGCTCATCGACAGGACTCTCTGGGGCCAACGTCCTGACTTTC | CASSSSTGLSGANVLTF
TRBJ1-5 | . | TRBV12-3/TRBV12-4 | . | TGTGCAAGCAATCAGGGATTAAGTCAGCCCCAGCATTTT | CASNQGLSQPQHF
TRBJ1-1 | . | TRBV3-1/TRBV3-2 | once | TGTGCCAGCAGTCCGGGCGCGGGGGAAGCTTTCTTT | CASSPGAGEAFF
TRBJ2-3 | . | TRBV27 | . | TGTGCCAGCAGTCTGCTCACGGGGATAGATACGCAGTATTTT | CASSLLTGIDTQYF
TRBJ1-5 | TRBD1 | TRBV19 | . | TGTGCCACTCAGCAGGGGGCAGATCAGCCCCAGCATTTT | CATQQGADQPQHF